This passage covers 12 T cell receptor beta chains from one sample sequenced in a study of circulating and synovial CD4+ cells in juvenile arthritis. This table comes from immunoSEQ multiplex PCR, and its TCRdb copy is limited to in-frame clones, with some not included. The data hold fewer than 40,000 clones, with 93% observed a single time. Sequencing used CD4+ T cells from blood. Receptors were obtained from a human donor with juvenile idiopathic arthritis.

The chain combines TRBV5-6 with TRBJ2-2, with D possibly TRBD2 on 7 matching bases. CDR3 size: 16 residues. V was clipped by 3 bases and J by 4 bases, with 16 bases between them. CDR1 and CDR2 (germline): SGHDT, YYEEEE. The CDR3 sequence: CASSSRRGGGTGELFF. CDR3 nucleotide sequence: TGTGCCAGCAGCTCCCGGAGGGGGGGCGGCACCGGGGAGCTGTTTTTT.

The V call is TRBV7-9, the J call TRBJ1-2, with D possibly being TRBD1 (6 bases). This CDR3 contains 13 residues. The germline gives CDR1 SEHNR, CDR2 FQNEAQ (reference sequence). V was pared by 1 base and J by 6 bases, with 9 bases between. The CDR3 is CASSLDSGDGYTF. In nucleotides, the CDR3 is TGTGCCAGCAGCTTAGATTCAGGGGATGGCTACACCTTC.

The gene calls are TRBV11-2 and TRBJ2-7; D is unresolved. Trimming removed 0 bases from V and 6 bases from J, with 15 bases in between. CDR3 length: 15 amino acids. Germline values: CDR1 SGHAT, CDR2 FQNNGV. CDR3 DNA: TGTGCCAGCAGCTTAGATGTCTCGGATAGCAGCGAGCAGTACTTC. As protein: CASSLDVSDSSEQYF.

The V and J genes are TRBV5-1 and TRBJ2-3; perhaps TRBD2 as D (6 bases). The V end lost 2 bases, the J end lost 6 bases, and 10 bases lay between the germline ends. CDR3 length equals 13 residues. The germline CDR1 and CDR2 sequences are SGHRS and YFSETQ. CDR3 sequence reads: CASSFGSMDTQYF. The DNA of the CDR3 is TGCGCCAGCAGCTTCGGGAGTATGGATACGCAGTATTTT.

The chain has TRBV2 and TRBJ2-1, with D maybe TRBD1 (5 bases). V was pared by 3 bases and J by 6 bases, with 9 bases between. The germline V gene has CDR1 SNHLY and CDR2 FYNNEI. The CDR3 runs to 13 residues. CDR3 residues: CASSERRGNEQFF. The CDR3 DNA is TGTGCCAGCAGTGAGCGAAGGGGCAATGAGCAGTTCTTC.

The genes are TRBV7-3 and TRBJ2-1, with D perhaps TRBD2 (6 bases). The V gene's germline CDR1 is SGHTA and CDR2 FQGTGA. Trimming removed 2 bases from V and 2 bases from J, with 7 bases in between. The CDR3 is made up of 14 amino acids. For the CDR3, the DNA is TGTGCCAGCAGCTTAGGGACTGCCTACAATGAGCAGTTCTTC. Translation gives CASSLGTAYNEQFF.

This CDR3 is CASSPRTPSPTDTQYF. The CDR3 DNA follows: TGTGCCAGCAGTCCGAGGACTCCGAGCCCCACAGATACGCAGTATTTT. This rearrangement joins TRBV27 to TRBJ2-3; TRBD2 is a possible D gene (5 bases). The CDR3 is 16 amino acids. Between the trimmed V and J ends, which lost 5 bases and 2 bases, there was a span of 17 bases. Germline V lookup: CDR1 MNHEY, CDR2 SMNVEV (reference sequence).

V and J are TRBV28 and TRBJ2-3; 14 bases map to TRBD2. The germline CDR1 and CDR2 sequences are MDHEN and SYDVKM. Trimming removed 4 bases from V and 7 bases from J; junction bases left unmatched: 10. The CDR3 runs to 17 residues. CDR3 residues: CASSSARLAGGENTQYF. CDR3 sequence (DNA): TGTGCCAGCAGTTCTGCGAGACTAGCGGGAGGGGAAAATACGCAGTATTTT. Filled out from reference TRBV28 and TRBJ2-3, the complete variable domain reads DVKVTQSSRYLVKRTGEKVFLECVQDMDHENMFWYRQDPGLGLRLIYFSYDVKMKEKGDIPEGYSVSREKKERFSLILESASTNQTSMYLCASSSARLAGGENTQYFGPGTRLTVL.

Here the CDR3 reads CASSMGSGHTDTQYF. The CDR3 nucleotides read TGTGCCAGTAGTATGGGGAGCGGGCACACAGATACGCAGTATTTT. The chain uses TRBV19 and TRBJ2-3, with D maybe TRBD2 (6 bases). V lost 3 bases and J lost 2, with 12 bases in between. Germline loops: CDR1 LNHDA, CDR2 SQIVND (reference sequence). CDR3 size: 15 residues.

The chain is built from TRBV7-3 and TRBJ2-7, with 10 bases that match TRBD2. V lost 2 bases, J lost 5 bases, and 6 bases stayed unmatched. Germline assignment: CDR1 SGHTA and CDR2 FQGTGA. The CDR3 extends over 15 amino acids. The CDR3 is CASSLGLAGVDEQYF. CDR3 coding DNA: TGTGCCAGCAGCTTAGGTCTAGCGGGAGTCGACGAGCAGTACTTC. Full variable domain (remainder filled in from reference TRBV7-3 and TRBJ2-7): GAGVSQTPSNKVTEKGKYVELRCDPISGHTALYWYRQSLGQGPEFLIYFQGTGAADDSGLPNDRFFAVRPEGSVSTLKIQRTERGDSAVYLCASSLGLAGVDEQYFGPGTRLTVT.

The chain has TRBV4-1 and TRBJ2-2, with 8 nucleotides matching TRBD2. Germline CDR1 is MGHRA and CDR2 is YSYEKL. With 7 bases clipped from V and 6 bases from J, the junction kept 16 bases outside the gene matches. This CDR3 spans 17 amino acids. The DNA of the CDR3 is TGCGCCAGCAAACCCGGCGGGGCGGCGGGAGGTGCCGGGGAGCTGTTTTTT. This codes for CASKPGGAAGGAGELFF.

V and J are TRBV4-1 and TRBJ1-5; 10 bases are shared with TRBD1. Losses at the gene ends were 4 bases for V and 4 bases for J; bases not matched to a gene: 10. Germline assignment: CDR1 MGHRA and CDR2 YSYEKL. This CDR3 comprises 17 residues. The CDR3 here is CASSPIDRGRGNQPQHF. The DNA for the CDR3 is TGCGCCAGCAGCCCGATAGACAGGGGGCGAGGAAATCAGCCCCAGCATTTT.